A single sample is the source of the 25 T cell receptor beta chains below, sequenced in a study of OX40 agonist ivuxolimab in advanced cancers. Assay: immunoSEQ multiplex PCR; the TCRdb copy retains only in-frame clones and omits some. The sample gives about 61,000 clones, 82% of which show up once; around 0.47% is in the top ten. This material consisted of CD4+ or CD8+ T cells sorted from blood, taken in a trial of the OX40 agonist ivuxolimab. The receptor set was obtained from an adult with an advanced solid tumor such as melanoma, head and neck, liver or kidney cancer.

The J gene is TRBJ2-7, the V gene TRBV28, with D maybe TRBD1 (6 bases). V was trimmed by 7 bases and J by 7 bases, leaving 17 bases between them. CDR1 is MDHEN, CDR2 SYDVKM, per germline. The CDR3 runs to 13 residues. In DNA, the CDR3 is TGTGCCAGCATCCCTGGGGGCCCCGGGGAGCAGTACTTC. This encodes CASIPGGPGEQYF.

This rearrangement joins TRBV30 to TRBJ2-1; 16 positions agree with TRBD2. Looked up from germline, CDR1 is GTSNPN and CDR2 is SVGIG (reference sequence). This CDR3 contains 17 residues. Trimming took 3 bases from V and 9 from J; bases not matched to a gene: 11. CDR3 loop: CAWSQPGTSGRAAEQFF. CDR3 DNA: TGTGCCTGGAGCCAACCGGGGACTAGCGGGAGGGCAGCTGAGCAGTTCTTC.

The chain has TRBV4-1 and TRBJ2-3, with D possibly matching TRBD2 (5 bases). CDR3 length equals 15 residues. V was cut by 1 base and J by 4 bases, with 12 bases left in between. Germline loops: CDR1 MGHRA, CDR2 YSYEKL. CDR3 sequence (DNA): TGCGCCAGCAGCCAAGTAGCCCCCGGGGCAGATACGCAGTATTTT. Protein: CASSQVAPGADTQYF.

The rearrangement uses TRBV7-9 and TRBJ1-1; 10 positions agree with TRBD1. Trimming cost V 5 bases and J 1 base; bases outside gene matches: 7. Germline CDR1 and CDR2: SEHNR and FQNEAQ (reference sequence). The CDR3 is made up of 16 amino acids. This CDR3 reads CASSDGGTGENTEAFF. As DNA, the CDR3 is TGTGCCAGCAGCGACGGGGGGACAGGGGAGAACACTGAAGCTTTCTTT.

The J gene is TRBJ2-4, the V gene TRBV29-1; D not certain. Per germline, CDR1 SQVTM and CDR2 ANQGSEA. The V gene lost 6 bases and the J gene lost 3 bases, with 21 bases spanning the gap. The CDR3 is made up of 16 amino acids. The CDR3 DNA reads TGCAGCGTCGCGCTCGGCGATTACGACGTCAAAAACATTCAGTACTTC. The encoded protein is CSVALGDYDVKNIQYF. Together with reference TRBV29-1 and TRBJ2-4, the CDR3 gives the full variable domain: SAVISQKPSRDICQRGTSLTIQCQVDSQVTMMFWYRQQPGQSLTLIATANQGSEATYESGFVIDKFPISRPNLTFSTLTVSNMSPEDSSIYLCSVALGDYDVKNIQYFGAGTRLSVL.

The V call is TRBV7-2, the J call TRBJ2-1, with 10 bases identical to TRBD2. This CDR3 has 17 residues. Trimming cost V 2 bases and J 9 bases; bases outside gene matches: 13. Germline V gives CDR1 SGHTA, CDR2 FQGNSA. CDR3 in DNA: TGTGCCAGCAGCTTATTTCCCCCTAGCGGGAGTATCGGTGAGCAGTTCTTC. This gives the protein CASSLFPPSGSIGEQFF.

The chain links TRBV4-1 to TRBJ2-2, with TRBD1 matching 12 bases. V gave up 0 bases and J gave up 5 bases; unmatched junction bases: 10. Germline V lookup: CDR1 MGHRA, CDR2 YSYEKL. This CDR3 is built from 19 residues. CDR3 amino acids: CASSQDPSGQGAGTGELFF. In DNA, the CDR3 is TGCGCCAGCAGCCAAGATCCCTCGGGACAGGGGGCCGGTACCGGGGAGCTGTTTTTT.

This chain uses TRBV19 with TRBJ2-5, with 7 bases that match TRBD2. CDR1 and CDR2 from the germline V gene are LNHDA and SQIVND (reference sequence). This CDR3 has 14 amino acids. V lost 4 bases, J lost 4 bases, and 6 bases stayed unmatched. The DNA for the CDR3 is TGTGCCAGTAGTAAAGGAGGACTAGGAGAGACCCAGTACTTC. This translates into CASSKGGLGETQYF.

The chain links TRBV5-3 to TRBJ2-7; D is perhaps TRBD2 (6 bases). TRBV5-3 is flagged as an ORF with uncertain function. CDR3 size: 14 residues. Deletions cut 3 bases from V and 6 bases from J, with 16 bases between. The CDR3 is CARSCRDSRLEQYF. The CDR3 DNA is TGTGCCAGAAGCTGCCGGGACTCCCGACTCGAGCAGTACTTC.

The V and J genes are TRBV9 and TRBJ2-3; TRBD2 agrees at 12 bases. CDR3 size: 17 residues. The germline V gene has CDR1 SGDLS and CDR2 YYNGEE. The V gene end was trimmed by 3 bases and the J gene end by 3 bases; junction bases not matched to a gene: 8. The CDR3 nucleotides read TGTGCCAGCAGCGCCCGACTAGCGGGAGTATTGACAGATACGCAGTATTTT. Translation: CASSARLAGVLTDTQYF.

The chain carries TRBV28 and TRBJ2-1; 7 nucleotides align to TRBD2. The CDR3 has 11 residues. Germline lookup yields CDR1 MDHEN and CDR2 SYDVKM. CDR3 nucleotides: TGTGCGGCGGGAGCCAGAAATGAGCAGTTCTTC. Translation: CAAGARNEQFF.

With regard to this clone: Other DNA sequences of this sample code for an identical CDR3. V usage is TRBV5-4 and J usage is TRBJ2-2; tentative D call: TRBD1 (5 bases). V lost 2 bases and J 4 bases, leaving 12 bases between the germline ends. Germline V gives CDR1 SGHNT, CDR2 YYREEE (reference sequence). The CDR3 consists of 15 residues. The CDR3 nucleotides are TGTGCCAGCAGCTTTCAGGGAATGGGCACCGGGGAGCTGTTTTTT. This codes for CASSFQGMGTGELFF. Full variable domain (missing parts from reference TRBV5-4 and TRBJ2-2): ETGVTQSPTHLIKTRGQQVTLRCSSQSGHNTVSWYQQALGQGPQFIFQYYREEENGRGNFPPRFSGLQFPNYSSELNVNALELDDSALYLCASSFQGMGTGELFFGEGSRLTVL.

This clone was seen only once. The chain carries TRBV5-1 and TRBJ2-5, with TRBD2 identical over 11 bases. CDR3 size: 15 residues. Germline CDR1 SGHRS, CDR2 YFSETQ. V lost 4 bases and J lost 4; bases outside the gene matches: 6. CDR3 loop: CASSPNTSGRETQYF. The DNA for the CDR3 is TGCGCCAGCAGCCCTAATACTAGCGGGAGAGAGACCCAGTACTTC.

A word on this clone: At one end, the junction sequence differs from germline, possibly due to a read error. The chain combines TRBV6-1 with TRBJ1-2; D is uncertain. Germline lookup yields CDR1 MNHNS and CDR2 SASEGT. The length of the CDR3 is 15 residues. The CDR3 reads CASREGPGYSYGYTF. The DNA for the CDR3 is TGTGCCAGCAGAGAAGGTCCAGGTTATTCCTATGGCTACACCTTC.

The V gene is TRBV7-2, the J gene TRBJ2-7; TRBD2 matches at 8 bases. J lost 6 bases, V lost 1 base, and 8 bases had no gene match. The CDR3 runs to 15 residues. Germline V gives CDR1 SGHTA, CDR2 FQGNSA. In nucleotides, the CDR3 is TGTGCCAGCAGCTTAGGGCCCGGGAGGGTCTCCGAGCAGTACTTC. Translating gives CASSLGPGRVSEQYF.

This chain connects TRBV11-2 to TRBJ2-5, with TRBD1 identical over 8 bases. The germline gives CDR1 SGHAT, CDR2 FQNNGV. The V gene end was trimmed by 4 bases and the J gene end by 2 bases; junction bases not matched to a gene: 3. This CDR3 has 14 residues. The CDR3 here is CASSSDRVQETQYF. DNA for the CDR3: TGTGCCAGCAGCTCGGACAGGGTGCAAGAGACCCAGTACTTC. Variable domain in full (rest from reference TRBV11-2 and TRBJ2-5): EAGVAQSPRYKIIEKRQSVAFWCNPISGHATLYWYQQILGQGPKLLIQFQNNGVVDDSQLPKDRFSAERLKGVDSTLKIQPAKLEDSAVYLCASSSDRVQETQYFGPGTRLLVL.

This clone was observed once. V and J are TRBV4-2 and TRBJ2-4; TRBD2 is a possible D gene (6 bases). The CDR3 runs to 16 residues. Trimming pared 1 base from V and 6 bases from J, leaving 16 bases between. Germline CDR1 reads LGHNA; CDR2 reads YNFKEQ. Here the CDR3 reads CASSQGDGGWGNIQYF. CDR3 sequence (DNA): TGTGCCAGCAGCCAAGGCGATGGGGGGTGGGGAAACATTCAGTACTTC.

This clone was seen more than once but under ten times. The chain carries TRBV2 and TRBJ2-7; no clear D. Trimming stripped 7 bases from V and 0 bases from J, with 13 bases between. Germline CDR1 SNHLY, CDR2 FYNNEI. CDR3 length: 14 amino acids. The CDR3 region has the DNA TGTGCCAGCATCAGTGGCCTAGGCTCCTACGAGCAGTACTTC. This gives the protein CASISGLGSYEQYF.

V usage is TRBV9 and J usage is TRBJ2-4; the match to TRBD2 covers 8 bases. CDR1 and CDR2 (germline): SGDLS, YYNGEE. J lost 8 bases, V lost 7 bases, and 14 bases had no gene match. This CDR3 is built from 15 residues. Here the CDR3 DNA reads TGTGCCAGCTCTCGGTTGGGGAGCGGGAGAGACATTCAGTACTTC. Its translation: CASSRLGSGRDIQYF.

V and J are TRBV30 and TRBJ2-7; TRBD2 is a possible D gene (5 bases). The V end lost 2 bases, the J end lost 6 bases, and 17 bases lay between the germline ends. CDR1 is GTSNPN, CDR2 SVGIG, per germline (reference sequence). The CDR3 is made up of 14 amino acids. For the CDR3, the DNA is TGTGCCTGGAGTTCAACTAGTTACATCGGCGAGCAGTACTTC. This encodes CAWSSTSYIGEQYF.

The chain is built from TRBV5-1 and TRBJ2-3, with 12 nucleotides matching TRBD2. The CDR3 has 14 amino acids. The germline gives CDR1 SGHRS, CDR2 YFSETQ. Trimming at V came to 9 bases and at J to 5 bases, leaving 7 bases not matched to a gene. As DNA, the CDR3 is TGCGCCACCCGGACTAGCGGGAATGGAGATACGCAGTATTTT. It specifies CATRTSGNGDTQYF.

CDR3 residues: CASSLGDEETQYF. In DNA form, the CDR3 reads TGTGCCAGCAGCTTGGGTGATGAAGAGACCCAGTACTTC. The chain links TRBV11-2 to TRBJ2-5; D unresolved. The CDR3 totals 13 residues. CDR1 and CDR2 (germline): SGHAT, FQNNGV. V was trimmed by 3 bases and J by 3 bases, leaving 8 bases between them. The full variable domain, rest sourced from reference TRBV11-2 and TRBJ2-5, is EAGVAQSPRYKIIEKRQSVAFWCNPISGHATLYWYQQILGQGPKLLIQFQNNGVVDDSQLPKDRFSAERLKGVDSTLKIQPAKLEDSAVYLCASSLGDEETQYFGPGTRLLVL.

This chain links TRBV21-1 with TRBJ2-1; the table assigns TRBD2, which was not confirmed against the DNA. TRBV21-1 is deemed a pseudogene. CDR3 length: 19 amino acids. In DNA form, the CDR3 reads TGTGCCAGCAGCAAAAATCCGGGACTAGCGGTAGATGTCTACAATGAGCAGTTCTTC. Its translation: CASSKNPGLAVDVYNEQFF.

The chain employs TRBV10-1 and TRBJ2-1; 10 bases align to TRBD2. The V segment lost 10 bases and the J segment 5 bases; nucleotides outside the gene matches: 8. The CDR3 totals 14 residues. CDR1 and CDR2 (germline): WNHNN, SYGVQD (reference sequence). The CDR3 sequence: CANSSGRVNNEQFF. The CDR3 coding sequence is TGCGCCAATTCTAGCGGGAGAGTTAACAATGAGCAGTTCTTC.

In its sample, this clone was seen once. The V call is TRBV5-1, the J call TRBJ2-2; 10 nucleotides align to TRBD2. The V gene end was trimmed by 4 bases and the J gene end by 4 bases; junction bases not matched to a gene: 10. CDR3 length: 17 amino acids. Per germline, CDR1 SGHRS and CDR2 YFSETQ. The CDR3 is CASSVNPLAGVTGELFF. In DNA, the CDR3 is TGCGCCAGCAGCGTCAATCCCCTAGCGGGAGTCACCGGGGAGCTGTTTTTT.